This T cell receptor (beta chain) stems from a study of T cell responses to AZD1222 COVID-19 vaccine. Study outcomes and limitations: Baseline seropositives among AZD1222 recipients totaled only six or seven. Two doses of AZD1222 preceded a rise in Spike-specific TCR breadth and depth. White British ancestry dominated among donors, who included more females, and clonal diversity was possibly underestimated.

Repertoires were generated with immunoSEQ multiplex PCR, while TCRdb's copy carries only in-frame clones and drops some. This table has 150,000 to 200,000 clones, roughly 92% appearing once. Concerning this clone itself: Its antigen is currently unknown.

The V gene's germline CDR1 is SGHTA and CDR2 FQGTGA. V lost 2 bases to trimming and J lost 4 bases; unmatched junction nucleotides: 4. The CDR3 has 15 residues. The TCR was taken from an adult in good health. The input for sequencing was peripheral blood, taken on day 0 of AZD1222 vaccination. J is TRBJ2-1 and V is TRBV7-3; 8 nucleotides agree with TRBD2. The CDR3 loop reads CASSLLRGEYNEQFF. CDR3 DNA: TGTGCCAGCAGCTTATTGCGGGGGGAGTACAATGAGCAGTTCTTC.